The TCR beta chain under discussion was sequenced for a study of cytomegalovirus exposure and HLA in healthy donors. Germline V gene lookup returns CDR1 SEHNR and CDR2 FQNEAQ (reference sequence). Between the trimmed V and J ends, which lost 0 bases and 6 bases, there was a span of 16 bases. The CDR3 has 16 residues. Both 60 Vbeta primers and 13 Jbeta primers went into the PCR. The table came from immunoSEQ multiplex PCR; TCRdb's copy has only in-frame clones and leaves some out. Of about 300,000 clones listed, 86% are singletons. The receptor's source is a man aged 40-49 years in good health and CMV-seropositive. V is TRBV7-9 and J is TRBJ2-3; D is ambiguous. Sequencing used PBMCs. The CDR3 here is CASSLARFLSWDTQYF. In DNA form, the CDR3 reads TGTGCCAGCAGCTTAGCTAGATTCCTCTCATGGGATACGCAGTATTTT.